This entry is about one T cell receptor (beta chain). The junction and the germline gene differ at one end; a read error may be behind it. These data belong to a study of blood T cell repertoires in COVID-19. Study details: Donors in the United States, Italy and Spain gave samples during acute or convalescent COVID-19.

Assay used: immunoSEQ multiplex PCR; TCRdb lists only in-frame clones, some missing. The data contain approximately 340,000 clones, roughly 90% of them singletons. Seattle participants joined during active infection and were tracked over time. This CDR3 spans 13 amino acids. Germline assignment: CDR1 SEHNR and CDR2 FQNEAQ (reference sequence). This TCR was sampled from a young man with COVID-19, enrolled during active disease. The sequenced sample was peripheral blood. The chain combines TRBV7-9 with TRBJ1-2, with D perhaps TRBD1 (6 bases). As DNA, the CDR3 is TGTGCCAGCAGCTTATTGACAGGCGCAAGTTATCTATTC. This codes for CASSLLTGASYLF.